This TCR beta chain was sequenced in a study of OX40 agonist ivuxolimab in advanced cancers. Study as a whole: Ivuxolimab, an antibody acting as an agonist of OX40 (CD134), was used to treat patients. Three patients, one with hepatocellular carcinoma and two with cutaneous melanoma, achieved partial responses.

General study points: CD8+ T cells were the subset that, on average, had more expanded clones than CD4+.

A word on this clone: The target antigen is unknown.

Collection of blood occurred at baseline, at cycle 4 day 1, and at cycle 7 day 1. Using immunoSEQ multiplex PCR, the repertoire was profiled, and TCRdb retains in-frame clones only, with some absent. In the table there are tens of thousands of clones, about 88% of which are singletons. The receptor's source is an adult with an advanced solid tumor such as melanoma, head and neck, liver or kidney cancer. Sequencing was performed on CD4+ or CD8+ T cells sorted from blood, taken in a trial of the OX40 agonist ivuxolimab.

The CDR3: CATQGAGNTIYF. The CDR3 bases are TGTGCCACTCAGGGAGCGGGAAACACCATATATTTT. V usage is TRBV10-3 and J usage is TRBJ1-3; D is possibly TRBD1 (5 bases). Germline CDR1 and CDR2: ENHRY and SYGVKD. Trimming pared 10 bases from V and 4 bases from J, leaving 11 bases between. This CDR3 contains 12 residues.